The T cell receptor (beta chain) under discussion was sequenced for a study of technical replicates of blood from a handful of donors. Generated by immunoSEQ multiplex PCR, the TCRdb table keeps only in-frame clones and is missing some. The repertoire holds roughly 56,000 clones, approximately 87% seen once, with about 5.2% in the top ten. Sample: PBMCs. The origin of this receptor is a human donor in good health. Some clones in this sample may be carry-over from other donors' samples.

The DNA of the CDR3 is TGTGCCAGCAGCGTCGGAGGGAACGCCCGTTTGAACACCATATATTTT. Amino acid sequence: CASSVGGNARLNTIYF. The chain is built from TRBV7-9 and TRBJ1-3; D gene ambiguous. Germline assignment: CDR1 SEHNR and CDR2 FQNEAQ (reference sequence). CDR3 size: 16 residues. Trimming took 5 bases from V and 7 from J, leaving 21 bases between them.